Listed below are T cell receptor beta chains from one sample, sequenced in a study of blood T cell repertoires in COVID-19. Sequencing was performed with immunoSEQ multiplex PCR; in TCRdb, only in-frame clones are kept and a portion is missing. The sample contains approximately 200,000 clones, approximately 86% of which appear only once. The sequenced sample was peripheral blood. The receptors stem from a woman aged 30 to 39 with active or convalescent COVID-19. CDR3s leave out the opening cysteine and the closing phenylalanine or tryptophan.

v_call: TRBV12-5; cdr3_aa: ASGPQPSGGDTQY
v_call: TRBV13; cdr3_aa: AGSLGSGSSYEQY
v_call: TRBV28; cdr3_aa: ASRTGTGGKSKNIQY
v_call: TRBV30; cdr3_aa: AWWVIGGVEAF
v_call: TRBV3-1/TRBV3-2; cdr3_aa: ASSPQGGRAEAF
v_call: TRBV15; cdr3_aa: ATSNTGGGGTGELF
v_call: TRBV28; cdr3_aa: ASSLHHGTSGGNEQY
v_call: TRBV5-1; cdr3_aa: ASNLQGSTEAF
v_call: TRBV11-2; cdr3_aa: ASSLATGRINYGYT
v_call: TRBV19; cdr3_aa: ASIAGSNYGYT
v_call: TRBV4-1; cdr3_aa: ASSQTSPGYYGYT
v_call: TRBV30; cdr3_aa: AWTQAGGQETQY
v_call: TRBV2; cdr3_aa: ASRGQFRSKDQPQH
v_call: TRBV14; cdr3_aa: ASSPTAFTNYGYT